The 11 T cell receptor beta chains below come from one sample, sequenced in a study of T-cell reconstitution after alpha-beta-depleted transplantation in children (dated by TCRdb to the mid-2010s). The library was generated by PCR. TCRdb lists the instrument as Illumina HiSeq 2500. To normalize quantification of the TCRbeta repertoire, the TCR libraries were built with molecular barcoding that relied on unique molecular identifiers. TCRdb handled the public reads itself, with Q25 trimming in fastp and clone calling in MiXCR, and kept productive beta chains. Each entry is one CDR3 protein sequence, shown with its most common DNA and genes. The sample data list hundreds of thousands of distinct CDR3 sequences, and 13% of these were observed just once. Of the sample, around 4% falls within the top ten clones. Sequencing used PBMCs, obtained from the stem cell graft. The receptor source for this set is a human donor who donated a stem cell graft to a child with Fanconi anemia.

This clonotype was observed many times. CDR3 amino acids: CSARTRVMTGEQFF. DNA for the CDR3: TGCAGTGCTAGAACCCGCGTAATGACTGGGGAGCAGTTCTTC. The chain carries TRBV20-1 and TRBJ2-1; D is unclear. This CDR3 contains 14 residues. Trimming stripped 2 bases from V and 10 bases from J, with 18 bases between. Germline lookup yields CDR1 DFQATT and CDR2 SNEGSKA (reference sequence).

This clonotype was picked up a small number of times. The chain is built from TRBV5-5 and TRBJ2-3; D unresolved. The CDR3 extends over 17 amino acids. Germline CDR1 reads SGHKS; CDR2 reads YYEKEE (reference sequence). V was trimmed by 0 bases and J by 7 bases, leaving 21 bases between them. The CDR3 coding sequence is TGTGCCAGCAGCTTGGAGTTTTTGCCCTCTCGTGTGAATACGCAGTATTTT. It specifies CASSLEFLPSRVNTQYF.

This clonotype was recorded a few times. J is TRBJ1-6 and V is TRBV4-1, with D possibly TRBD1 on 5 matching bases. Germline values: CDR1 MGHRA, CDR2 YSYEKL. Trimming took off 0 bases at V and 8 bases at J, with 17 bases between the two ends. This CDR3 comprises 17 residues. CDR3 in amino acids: CASSQEFARDRDSPLHF. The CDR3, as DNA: TGCGCCAGCAGCCAAGAATTCGCAAGAGACAGAGATTCACCCCTCCACTTT.

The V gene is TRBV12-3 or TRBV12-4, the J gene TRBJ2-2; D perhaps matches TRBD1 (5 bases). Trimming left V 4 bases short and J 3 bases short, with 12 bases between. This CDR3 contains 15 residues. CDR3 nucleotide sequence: TGTGCCAGCAGTTCGACAGTCCTGGACACCGGGGAGCTGTTTTTT. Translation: CASSSTVLDTGELFF.

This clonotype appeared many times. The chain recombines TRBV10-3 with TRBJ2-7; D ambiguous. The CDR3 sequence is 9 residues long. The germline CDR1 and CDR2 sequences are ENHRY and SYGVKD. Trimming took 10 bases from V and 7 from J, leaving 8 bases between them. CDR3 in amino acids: CATPREQYV. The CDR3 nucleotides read TGTGCCACCCCCCGGGAGCAGTACGTC.

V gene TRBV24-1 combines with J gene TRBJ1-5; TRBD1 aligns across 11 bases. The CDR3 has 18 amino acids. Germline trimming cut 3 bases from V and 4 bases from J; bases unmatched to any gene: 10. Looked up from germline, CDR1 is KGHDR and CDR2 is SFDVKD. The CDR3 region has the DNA TGTGCCACCAGTGATGGACAGGGGGCAACAACTTTTAATCAGCCCCAGCATTTT. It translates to CATSDGQGATTFNQPQHF.

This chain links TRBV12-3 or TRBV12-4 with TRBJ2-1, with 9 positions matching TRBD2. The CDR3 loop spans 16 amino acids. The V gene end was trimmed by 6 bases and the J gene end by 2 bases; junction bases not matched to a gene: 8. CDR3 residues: CASSFFSGGTYNEQFF. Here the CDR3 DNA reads TGTGCCAGCAGCTTTTTTAGCGGGGGAACCTACAATGAGCAGTTCTTC.

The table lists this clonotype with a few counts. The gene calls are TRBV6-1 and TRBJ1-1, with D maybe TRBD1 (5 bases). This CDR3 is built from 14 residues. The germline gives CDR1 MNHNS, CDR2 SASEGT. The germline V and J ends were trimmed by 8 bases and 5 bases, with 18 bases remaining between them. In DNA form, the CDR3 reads TGTGCCAGCCCCGAACTAGGGGATCTGACTGAAGCTTTCTTT. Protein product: CASPELGDLTEAFF.

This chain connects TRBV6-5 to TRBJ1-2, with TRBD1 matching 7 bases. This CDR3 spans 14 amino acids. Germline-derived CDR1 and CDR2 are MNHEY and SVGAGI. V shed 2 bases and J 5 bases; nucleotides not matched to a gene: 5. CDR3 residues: CASSYGAGGYGYTF. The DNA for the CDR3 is TGTGCCAGCAGTTACGGGGCAGGGGGGTATGGCTACACCTTC.

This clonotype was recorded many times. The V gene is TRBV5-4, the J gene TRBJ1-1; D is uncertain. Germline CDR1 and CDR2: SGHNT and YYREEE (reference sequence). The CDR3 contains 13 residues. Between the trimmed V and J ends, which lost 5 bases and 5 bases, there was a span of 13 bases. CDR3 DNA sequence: TGTGCCAGCAGTCCACCGCTGGGAACTGAAGCTTTCTTT. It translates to CASSPPLGTEAFF. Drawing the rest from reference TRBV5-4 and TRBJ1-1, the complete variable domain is ETGVTQSPTHLIKTRGQQVTLRCSSQSGHNTVSWYQQALGQGPQFIFQYYREEENGRGNFPPRFSGLQFPNYSSELNVNALELDDSALYLCASSPPLGTEAFFGQGTRLTVV.

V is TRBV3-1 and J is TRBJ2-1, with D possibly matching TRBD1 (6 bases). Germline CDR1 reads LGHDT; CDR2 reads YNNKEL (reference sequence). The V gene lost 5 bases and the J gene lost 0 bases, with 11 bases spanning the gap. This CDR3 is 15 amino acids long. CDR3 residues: CASSATRGSYNEQFF. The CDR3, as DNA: TGTGCCAGCAGCGCAACCAGGGGCTCCTACAATGAGCAGTTCTTC.